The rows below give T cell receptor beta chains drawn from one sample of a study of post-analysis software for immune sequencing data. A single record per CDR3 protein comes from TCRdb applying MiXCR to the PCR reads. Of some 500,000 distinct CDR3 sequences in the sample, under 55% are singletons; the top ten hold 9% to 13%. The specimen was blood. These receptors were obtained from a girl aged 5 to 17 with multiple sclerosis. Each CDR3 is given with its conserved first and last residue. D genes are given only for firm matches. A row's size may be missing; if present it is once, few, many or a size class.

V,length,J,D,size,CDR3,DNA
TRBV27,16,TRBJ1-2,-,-,CASYTWQSSGQDGYTF,TGTGCCAGCTATACCTGGCAGTCATCCGGTCAAGATGGCTACACCTTC
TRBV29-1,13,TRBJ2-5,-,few,CSVVVRVGETQYF,TGCAGCGTTGTGGTGAGGGTTGGAGAGACCCAGTACTTC
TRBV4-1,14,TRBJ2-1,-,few,CASSQDWRDNEQFF,TGCGCCAGCAGCCAAGATTGGCGGGACAATGAGCAGTTCTTC
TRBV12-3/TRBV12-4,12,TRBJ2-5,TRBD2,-,CASSLGGGLGYF,TGTGCCAGCAGTTTAGGGGGGGGACTTGGGTACTTC
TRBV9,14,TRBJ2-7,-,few,CASSVVGVSHEQYF,TGTGCCAGCAGCGTAGTAGGAGTAAGCCACGAGCAGTACTTC
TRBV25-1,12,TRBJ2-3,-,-,CASSGYTDTQYF,TGTGCCAGCAGTGGCTACACAGATACGCAGTATTTT
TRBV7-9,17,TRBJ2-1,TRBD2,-,CASSLPSGSPTYNEQFF,TGTGCCAGCAGCTTACCTAGCGGGAGTCCCACCTACAATGAGCAGTTCTTC
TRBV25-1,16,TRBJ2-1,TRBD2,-,CASSDQLAGGYNEQFF,TGTGCCAGCAGTGATCAGTTAGCGGGAGGGTACAATGAGCAGTTCTTC
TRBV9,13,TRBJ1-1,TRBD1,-,CASSAGQNTEDFF,TGTGCCAGCAGCGCGGGACAGAACACTGAAGATTTCTTT
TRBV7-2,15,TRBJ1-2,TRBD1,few,CASSDLRGQKYGYTF,TGTGCCAGCAGCGATTTGAGGGGGCAGAAGTATGGCTACACCTTC
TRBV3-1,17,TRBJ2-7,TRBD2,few,CASSQGTSGASSYEQYF,TGTGCCAGCAGCCAAGGGACTAGCGGGGCCAGCTCCTACGAGCAGTACTTC
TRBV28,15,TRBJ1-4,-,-,CASSPTVTGGEKLFF,TGTGCCAGCAGCCCTACCGTCACGGGAGGTGAAAAACTGTTTTTT
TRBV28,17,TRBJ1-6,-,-,CASSEPTRLRPSSPLHF,TGTGCCAGCAGTGAGCCCACACGATTACGGCCGAGTTCACCCCTCCACTTT
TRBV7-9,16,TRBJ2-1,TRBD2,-,CASSHGLAGVGGEQFF,TGTGCCAGCAGCCATGGACTAGCGGGAGTTGGCGGCGAGCAGTTCTTC
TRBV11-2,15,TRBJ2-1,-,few,CASSLGGASNNEQFF,TGTGCCAGCAGCTTAGGAGGGGCCTCCAACAATGAGCAGTTCTTC
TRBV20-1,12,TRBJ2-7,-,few,CSASKQRYEQYF,TGCAGTGCTAGTAAACAGAGGTACGAGCAGTACTTC
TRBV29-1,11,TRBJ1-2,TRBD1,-,CSVGQGDGYTF,TGCAGCGTGGGACAGGGGGATGGCTACACCTTC
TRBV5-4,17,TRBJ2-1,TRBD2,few,CASSLRPPRDYNNEQFF,TGTGCCAGCAGCCTTAGACCACCACGGGACTACAACAATGAGCAGTTCTTC
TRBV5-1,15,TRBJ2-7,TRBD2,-,CASSFGIAGIYEQYF,TGCGCCAGCAGCTTCGGAATAGCGGGGATCTACGAGCAGTACTTC
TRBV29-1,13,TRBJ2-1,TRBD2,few,CSVEVRSGDEQFF,TGCAGCGTTGAGGTACGGAGCGGGGATGAGCAGTTCTTC
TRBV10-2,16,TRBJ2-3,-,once,CASSEGGSGITDTQYF,TGCGCCAGCAGTGAGGGCGGTAGCGGCATCACAGATACGCAGTATTTT
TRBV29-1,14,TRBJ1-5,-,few,CSVAPSEGYQPQHF,TGCAGCGTTGCCCCCAGCGAGGGCTATCAGCCCCAGCATTTT
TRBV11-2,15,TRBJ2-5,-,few,CASSFLSNAEETQYF,TGTGCCAGCAGCTTCCTTTCCAACGCCGAGGAGACCCAGTACTTC
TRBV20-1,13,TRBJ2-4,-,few,CSARDLGDGIQYF,TGCAGTGCTAGAGATTTGGGGGATGGCATTCAGTACTTC
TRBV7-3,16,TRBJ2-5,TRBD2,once,CASSLILAGGGETQYF,TGTGCCAGCAGCTTAATACTAGCGGGGGGGGGCGAGACCCAGTACTTC
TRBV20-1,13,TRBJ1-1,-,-,CSARDGAGTEAFF,TGCAGTGCTAGAGATGGGGCAGGCACTGAAGCTTTCTTT
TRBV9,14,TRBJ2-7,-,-,CASTVTPGQGEQYF,TGTGCCAGCACCGTAACCCCAGGGCAAGGCGAGCAGTACTTC
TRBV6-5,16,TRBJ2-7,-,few,CASSYSDWVNYNEQYF,TGTGCCAGCAGTTACTCCGATTGGGTAAACTACAATGAGCAGTACTTC
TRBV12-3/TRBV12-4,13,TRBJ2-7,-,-,CASSLEIGYEQYF,TGTGCCAGCAGTTTAGAGATAGGGTACGAGCAGTACTTC
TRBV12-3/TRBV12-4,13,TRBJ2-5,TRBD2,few,CASAGGRWETQYF,TGTGCCAGCGCAGGCGGGAGATGGGAGACCCAGTACTTC
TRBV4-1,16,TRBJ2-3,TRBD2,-,CASSLGTSGNTDTQYF,TGCGCCAGCAGCCTAGGGACTAGCGGGAACACAGATACGCAGTATTTT
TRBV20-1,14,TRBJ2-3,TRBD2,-,CSASALAGGHTQYF,TGCAGTGCTAGCGCCCTAGCGGGAGGGCATACGCAGTATTTT
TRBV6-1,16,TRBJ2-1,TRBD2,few,CASGQRTSGSLHEQFF,TGTGCCAGCGGACAGCGGACTAGCGGGAGTCTGCATGAGCAGTTCTTC
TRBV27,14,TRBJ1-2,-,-,CASRRGAGSYGYTF,TGTGCCAGCAGGCGCGGTGCCGGGTCTTATGGCTACACCTTC
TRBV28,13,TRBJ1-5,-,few,CASRPGSNQPQHF,TGTGCCAGCAGACCAGGTAGCAATCAGCCCCAGCATTTT
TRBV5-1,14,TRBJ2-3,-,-,CASSPGVNTDTQYF,TGCGCCAGCAGCCCCGGAGTGAACACAGATACGCAGTATTTT
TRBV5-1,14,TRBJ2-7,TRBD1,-,CASSSTGVQYEQYF,TGCGCCAGCAGCTCGACAGGGGTCCAATACGAGCAGTACTTC
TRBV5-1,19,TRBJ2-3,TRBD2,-,CASSPVGPRGARGTDTQYF,TGCGCCAGCAGCCCCGTCGGACCGCGGGGGGCGAGGGGCACAGATACGCAGTATTTT
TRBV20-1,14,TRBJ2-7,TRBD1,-,CSALYGGQAYEQYF,TGCAGTGCTTTATATGGGGGACAGGCCTACGAGCAGTACTTC
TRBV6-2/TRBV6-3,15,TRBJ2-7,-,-,CASSSWGRYLDEQYF,TGTGCCAGCAGTTCTTGGGGCAGATATCTCGACGAGCAGTACTTC
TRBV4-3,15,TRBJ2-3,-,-,CASSQGRQGGDTQYF,TGCGCCAGCAGCCAAGGGAGGCAGGGAGGAGATACGCAGTATTTT
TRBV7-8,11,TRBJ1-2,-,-,CAYGTDYGYTF,TGTGCCTACGGGACTGACTATGGCTACACCTTC
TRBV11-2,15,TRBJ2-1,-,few,CASSLRRGGHNEQFF,TGTGCCAGCAGCTTAAGAAGGGGGGGTCACAATGAGCAGTTCTTC
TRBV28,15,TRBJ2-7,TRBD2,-,CASSFGTSGMYEQYF,TGTGCCAGCAGTTTTGGGACTAGCGGGATGTACGAGCAGTACTTC
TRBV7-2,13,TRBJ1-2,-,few,CASREGGGIGYTF,TGTGCCAGCAGAGAGGGGGGGGGTATAGGCTACACCTTC
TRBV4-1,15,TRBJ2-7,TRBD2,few,CASSQISGGTYEQYF,TGCGCCAGCAGCCAAATTTCGGGAGGAACCTACGAGCAGTACTTC
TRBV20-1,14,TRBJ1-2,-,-,CSARNPKEGYGYTF,TGCAGTGCTAGAAATCCCAAGGAGGGCTATGGCTACACCTTC
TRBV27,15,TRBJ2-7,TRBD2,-,CASSSRVAGASEQYF,TGTGCCAGCAGTTCAAGGGTAGCGGGAGCGAGCGAGCAGTACTTC
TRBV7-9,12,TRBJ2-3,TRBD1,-,CASRDRVDTQYF,TGTGCCAGCAGGGACAGGGTGGATACGCAGTATTTT
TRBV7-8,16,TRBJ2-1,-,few,CASSLVRRGSYNEQFF,TGTGCCAGCAGCTTAGTGAGACGAGGTAGTTACAATGAGCAGTTCTTC
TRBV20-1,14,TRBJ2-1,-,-,CSATPNSAYNEQFF,TGCAGTGCTACCCCCAATAGCGCATACAATGAGCAGTTCTTC
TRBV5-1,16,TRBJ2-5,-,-,CASSVLDGPEQETQYF,TGCGCCAGCAGCGTGCTTGACGGGCCAGAACAAGAGACCCAGTACTTC
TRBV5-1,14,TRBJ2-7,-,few,CASSAGDFAYEQYF,TGCGCCAGCAGCGCCGGGGACTTCGCCTACGAGCAGTACTTC
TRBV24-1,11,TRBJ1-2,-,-,CATSSGTGYTF,TGTGCCACCAGCTCAGGGACCGGCTACACCTTC
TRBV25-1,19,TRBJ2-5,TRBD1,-,CASSDGNRGLRGLGETQYF,TGTGCCAGCAGTGACGGGAACAGGGGGCTAAGAGGTTTGGGAGAGACCCAGTACTTC